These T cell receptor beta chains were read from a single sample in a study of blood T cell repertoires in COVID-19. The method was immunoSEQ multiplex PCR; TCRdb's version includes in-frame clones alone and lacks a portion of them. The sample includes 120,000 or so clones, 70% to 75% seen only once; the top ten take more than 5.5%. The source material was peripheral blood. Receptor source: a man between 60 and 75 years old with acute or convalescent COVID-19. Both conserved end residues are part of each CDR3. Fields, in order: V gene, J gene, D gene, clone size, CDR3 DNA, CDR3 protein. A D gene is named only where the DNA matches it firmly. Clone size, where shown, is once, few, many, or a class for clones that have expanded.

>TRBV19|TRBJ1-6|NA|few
TGTGCCAGTAGTATAGACGGCGGGAATTCACCCCTCCACTTT
CASSIDGGNSPLHF
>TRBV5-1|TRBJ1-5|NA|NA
TGCGCCAGCAGCCCAACTTCGGGAAATCAGCCCCAGCATTTT
CASSPTSGNQPQHF
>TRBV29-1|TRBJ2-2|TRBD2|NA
TGCAGCGTTGAGCTAGCGGGGGGACCGAACACCGGGGAGCTGTTTTTT
CSVELAGGPNTGELFF
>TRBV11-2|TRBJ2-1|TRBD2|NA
TGTGCCAGCAGCTTAGAAGGTAGAGCGGGAGTGCGGAATGAGCAGTTCTTC
CASSLEGRAGVRNEQFF
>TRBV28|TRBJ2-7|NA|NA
TGTGCCACCGTTCCGGCGACTAGACACGAGCAGTACTTC
CATVPATRHEQYF
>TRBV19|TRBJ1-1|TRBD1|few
TGTGCCAGTAGTATACTCAGGGGGAGTATGAACACTGAAGCTTTCTTT
CASSILRGSMNTEAFF
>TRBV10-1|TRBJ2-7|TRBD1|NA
TGCGCCAGCAGTGGGAGGACAGGGGGCATCGACGAGCAGTACTTC
CASSGRTGGIDEQYF
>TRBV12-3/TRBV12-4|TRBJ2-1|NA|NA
TGTGCCAGTAAAGACAAATACAATGAGCAGTTCTTC
CASKDKYNEQFF
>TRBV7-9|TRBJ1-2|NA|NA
TGTGCCAGCAGCCCAGACAATCGATATGGCTACACCTTC
CASSPDNRYGYTF
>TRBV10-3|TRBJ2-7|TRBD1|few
TGTGCCATCAGTGATGCGGGGACAGGGTTATACGAGCAGTACTTC
CAISDAGTGLYEQYF
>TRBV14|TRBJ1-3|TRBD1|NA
TGTGCCAGCAGCCAATACCTGACAGGGCTCTCTGGAAACACCATATATTTT
CASSQYLTGLSGNTIYF
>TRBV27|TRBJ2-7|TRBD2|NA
TGTGCCAGCAGCTGGAGGACTAGCGGGGGTAGCTCCTACGAGCAGTACTTC
CASSWRTSGGSSYEQYF
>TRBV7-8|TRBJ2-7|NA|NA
TGTGCCAGCAGCTTAGCCTTGGCGGGACAGTACTTC
CASSLALAGQYF
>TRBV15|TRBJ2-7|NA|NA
TGTGCCACCAGCAGAGATCGGAGAAGCGGGTCCTACGAGCAGTACTTC
CATSRDRRSGSYEQYF
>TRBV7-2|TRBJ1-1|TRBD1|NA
TGTGCCAGCAGCTTCGACAGGGGGTACACTGAAGCTTTCTTT
CASSFDRGYTEAFF
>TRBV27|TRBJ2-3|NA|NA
TGTGCCAGCAGGAACCGAAGGGCGGGAGATACGCAGTATTTT
CASRNRRAGDTQYF
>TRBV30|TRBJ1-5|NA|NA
TGTGCCTGGAGTGTATCTCGAGGCGGCAGCAATCAGCCCCAGCATTTT
CAWSVSRGGSNQPQHF
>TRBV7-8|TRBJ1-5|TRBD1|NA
TGTGCCAGCAGCTTAACAGACAGGGATCAGCCCCAGCATTTT
CASSLTDRDQPQHF
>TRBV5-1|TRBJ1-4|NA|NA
TGCGCCAGCCAGAGAGCATCAGGTGCCGATAATGAAAAACTGTTTTTT
CASQRASGADNEKLFF
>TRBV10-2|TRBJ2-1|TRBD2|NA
TGCGCCAGCAGTGAGCTCTCGGGACTAGCGGGAGGAAGTGAGCAGTTCTTC
CASSELSGLAGGSEQFF
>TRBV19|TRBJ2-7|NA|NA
TGTGCCAGTAGTATTCCAGGGGCCCTAGGGAAGTCCTACGAGCAGTACTTC
CASSIPGALGKSYEQYF
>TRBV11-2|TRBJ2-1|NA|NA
TGTGCCAGCAGCTTTTATTCGGCCGGACTGGGCTCTTTGGGGAATGAGCAGTTCTTC
CASSFYSAGLGSLGNEQFF
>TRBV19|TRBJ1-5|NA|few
TGTGCCAGTAGTATATACAGGGAACAAGGCAATCAGCCCCAGCATTTT
CASSIYREQGNQPQHF
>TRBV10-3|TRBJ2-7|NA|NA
TGTGCCATCAGTGGGCAGGGCCGAAGTGACGAGCAGTACTTC
CAISGQGRSDEQYF
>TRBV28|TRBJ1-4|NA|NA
TGTGCCAGCAGTTTACCTTCGGGGGGTGGACGTGAAAAACTGTTTTTT
CASSLPSGGGREKLFF
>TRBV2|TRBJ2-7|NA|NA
TGTGCCAGCAGCCCCGGAAACCGAGGCTACGAGCAGTACTTC
CASSPGNRGYEQYF
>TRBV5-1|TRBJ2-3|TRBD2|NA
TGCGCCAGCAGCTACAACCCTAGGACTAGCGGATTCACAGATACGCAGTATTTT
CASSYNPRTSGFTDTQYF
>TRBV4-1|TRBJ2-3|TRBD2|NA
TGCGCCAGCAGTTTAACCGGGACTAGCGGGGGGGGCACAGATACGCAGTATTTT
CASSLTGTSGGGTDTQYF
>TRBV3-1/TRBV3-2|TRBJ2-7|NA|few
TGTGCCAGCAGCCAGTTAGACAGGACCTACGAGCAGTACTTC
CASSQLDRTYEQYF
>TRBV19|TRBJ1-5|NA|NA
TGTGCCAGCGATAAAATGGACAGCCGCAATCAGCCCCAGCATTTT
CASDKMDSRNQPQHF
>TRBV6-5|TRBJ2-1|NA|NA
TGTGCCAGCAAGACTACACGGGTGAGCCACAATGAGCAGTTCTTC
CASKTTRVSHNEQFF
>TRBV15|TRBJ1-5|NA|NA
TGTGCCACCAGCAGAGATAGCTGGAATAGCAATCAGCCCCAGCATTTT
CATSRDSWNSNQPQHF
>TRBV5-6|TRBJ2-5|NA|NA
TGTGCCAGCAGCCCACTTGGGGCGGTAGTCCAAGAGACCCAGTACTTC
CASSPLGAVVQETQYF
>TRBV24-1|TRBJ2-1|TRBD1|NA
TGTGCCACCAGTGATTTCGGGACAGGGAACAATGAGCAGTTCTTC
CATSDFGTGNNEQFF
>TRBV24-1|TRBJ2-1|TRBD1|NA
TGTGCCACCGCCGTACAGGGGGCTACCAATGAGCAGTTCTTC
CATAVQGATNEQFF
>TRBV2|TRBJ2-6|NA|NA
TGTGCTTGGGCGTCTGGGGCCAACGTCCTGACTTTC
CAWASGANVLTF
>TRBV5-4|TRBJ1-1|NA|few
TGTGCCAGCAGCTTGGATTACGGGAACGGTGGCACTGAAGCTTTCTTT
CASSLDYGNGGTEAFF
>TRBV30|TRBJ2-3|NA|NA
TGTGCCTGGAGATGGACGAGCGGGTATACGCAGTATTTT
CAWRWTSGYTQYF
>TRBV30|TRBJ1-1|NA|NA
TGTGCCTGGACCAGGGGCAAGAACACTGAAGCTTTCTTT
CAWTRGKNTEAFF
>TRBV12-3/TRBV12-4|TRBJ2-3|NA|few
TGTGCCAGCAGTTTACTAGCAGTAGATACGCAGTATTTT
CASSLLAVDTQYF
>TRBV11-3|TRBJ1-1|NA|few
TGTGCCAGCAGCTTACAGATAATTGAAGCTTTCTTT
CASSLQIIEAFF
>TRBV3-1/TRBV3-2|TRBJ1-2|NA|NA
TGTGCCAGCAGCCAAGAAGGTCACAGCAACGGCTACACCTTC
CASSQEGHSNGYTF
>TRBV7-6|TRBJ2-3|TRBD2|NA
TGTGCCAGCAGCTCCGGACTAGCGGGCCACACAGATACGCAGTATTTT
CASSSGLAGHTDTQYF
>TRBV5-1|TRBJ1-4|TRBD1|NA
TGCGCCAGCAGCTTGGTTCTCGGGACAGGTACCACGAAGGGAAAACTGTTTTTT
CASSLVLGTGTTKGKLFF
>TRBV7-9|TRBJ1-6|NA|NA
TGTGCCAGCAGCTTTAGTACAGGGAGTTCTTCACCCCTCCACTTT
CASSFSTGSSSPLHF
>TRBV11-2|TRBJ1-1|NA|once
TGTGCCAGCAGCCCCTATAGGGGAAGGAACACTGAAGCTTTCTTT
CASSPYRGRNTEAFF
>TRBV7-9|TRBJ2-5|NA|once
TGTGCCAGCAGCTTAGCCAGGGTTGAGACCCAGTACTTC
CASSLARVETQYF
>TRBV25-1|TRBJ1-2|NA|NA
TGTGCCAGCAGTGAATCGGAGGGACTCGACTATGGCTACACCTTC
CASSESEGLDYGYTF
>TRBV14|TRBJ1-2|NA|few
TGTGCCAGCAGCAGATTCAACAGGGATCTTTATGGCTACACCTTC
CASSRFNRDLYGYTF
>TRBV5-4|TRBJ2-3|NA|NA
TGTGCCAGCAGCTTCTTTGTTAACACAGATACGCAGTATTTT
CASSFFVNTDTQYF
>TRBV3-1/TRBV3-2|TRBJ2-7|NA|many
TGTGCCAGCAGCCAAGATCGTCCCGCCTACGAGCAGTACTTC
CASSQDRPAYEQYF
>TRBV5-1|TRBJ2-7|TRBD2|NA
TGCGCCAGCAGCCGGACTAGCGGGATCTACGAGCAGTACTTC
CASSRTSGIYEQYF
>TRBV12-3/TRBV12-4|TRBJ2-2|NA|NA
TGTGCCACCGTCCTGAACACCGGGGAGCTGTTTTTT
CATVLNTGELFF
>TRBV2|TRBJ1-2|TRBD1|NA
TGTGCCAGCAGTGAGGGACAGACCCCGAAGGGGCATGGCTACACCTTC
CASSEGQTPKGHGYTF
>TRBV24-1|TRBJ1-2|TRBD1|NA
TGTGCCACCAGTGATACGACCGGGACAGGGGGCTCCCTCTATGGCTACACCTTC
CATSDTTGTGGSLYGYTF